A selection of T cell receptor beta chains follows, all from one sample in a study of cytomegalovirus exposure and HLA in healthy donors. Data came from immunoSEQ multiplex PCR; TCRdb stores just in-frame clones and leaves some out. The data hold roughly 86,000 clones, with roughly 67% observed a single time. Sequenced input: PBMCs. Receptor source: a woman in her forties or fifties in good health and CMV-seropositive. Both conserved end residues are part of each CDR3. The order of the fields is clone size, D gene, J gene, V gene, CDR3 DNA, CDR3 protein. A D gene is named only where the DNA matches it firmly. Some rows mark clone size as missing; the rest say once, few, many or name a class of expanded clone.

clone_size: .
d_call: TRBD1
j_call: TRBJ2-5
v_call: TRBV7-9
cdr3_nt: TGTGCCAGCAGCTCTGGGGACAGGGGACTTCAAGAGACCCAGCACTTC
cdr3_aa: CASSSGDRGLQETQHF

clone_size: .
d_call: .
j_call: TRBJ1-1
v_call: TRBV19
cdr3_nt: TGTGCCAGTAGTATATCACAGGGCACAGCTTTCTTT
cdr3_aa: CASSISQGTAFF

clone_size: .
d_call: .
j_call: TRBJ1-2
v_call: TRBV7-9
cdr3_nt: TGTGCCAGCAGCTTCGGGGAGTCGGGCTACACCTTC
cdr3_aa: CASSFGESGYTF

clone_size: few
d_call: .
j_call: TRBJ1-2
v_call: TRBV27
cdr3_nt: TGTGCCAGCAGTTTTTGGGGAGGGAATGGCTACACCTTC
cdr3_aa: CASSFWGGNGYTF

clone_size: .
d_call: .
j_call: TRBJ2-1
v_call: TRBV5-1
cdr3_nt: TGCGCCAGCAGCTTGACAGGTGACCAATCCAGCTCCTACAATGAGCAGTTCTTC
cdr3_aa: CASSLTGDQSSSYNEQFF

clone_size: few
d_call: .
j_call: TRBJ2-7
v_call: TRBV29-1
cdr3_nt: TGCAGCGTTGAAGGGACAGCTGGAGGATCCTACGAGCAGTACTTC
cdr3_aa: CSVEGTAGGSYEQYF

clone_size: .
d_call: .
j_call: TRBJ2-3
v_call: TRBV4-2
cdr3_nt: TGTGCCAGCAGCCAAGAGGGGGGAGCGGGAGATACGCAGTATTTT
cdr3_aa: CASSQEGGAGDTQYF

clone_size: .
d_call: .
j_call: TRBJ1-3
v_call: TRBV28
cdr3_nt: TGTGCCAGCGGACAGCCCTTCTCTGGGAACACCATATATTTT
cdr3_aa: CASGQPFSGNTIYF

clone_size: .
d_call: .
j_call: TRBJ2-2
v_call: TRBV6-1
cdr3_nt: TGTGCCAGCAGTGACTTTTCAGGGACACTTAACACCGGGGAGCTGTTTTTT
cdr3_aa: CASSDFSGTLNTGELFF

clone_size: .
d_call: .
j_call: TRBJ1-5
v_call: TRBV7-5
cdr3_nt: TGTGTCAGAAGCCCACGACAAGGCCCGAATCAGCCCCAGCATTTT
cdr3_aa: CVRSPRQGPNQPQHF

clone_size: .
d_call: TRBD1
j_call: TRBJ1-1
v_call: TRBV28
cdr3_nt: TGTGCCAGCGGATCCGGGACAGGGAACACTGAAGCTTTCTTT
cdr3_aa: CASGSGTGNTEAFF

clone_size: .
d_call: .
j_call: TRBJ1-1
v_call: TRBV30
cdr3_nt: TGTGCCCACCTTGGACACGTGATCACTGAAGCTTTCTTT
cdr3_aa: CAHLGHVITEAFF

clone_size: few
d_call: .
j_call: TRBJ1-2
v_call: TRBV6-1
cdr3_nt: TGTGCCAGCAGTTCGACAGGCTATGGCTACACCTTC
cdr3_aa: CASSSTGYGYTF

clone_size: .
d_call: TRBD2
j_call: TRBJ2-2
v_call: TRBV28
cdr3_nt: TGTGCCAGCAGTCATCAGACTAGCGGGGGGGCAGACGGGGAGCTGTTTTTT
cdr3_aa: CASSHQTSGGADGELFF

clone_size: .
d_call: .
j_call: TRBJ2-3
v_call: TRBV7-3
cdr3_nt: TGTGCCAGCAGCTCTACTCCGGGACTCCAGTATTTT
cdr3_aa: CASSSTPGLQYF

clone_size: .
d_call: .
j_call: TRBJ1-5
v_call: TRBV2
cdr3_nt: TGTGCCAGCCGGGGACAACAGGGACAGCCCCAGCATTTT
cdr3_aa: CASRGQQGQPQHF

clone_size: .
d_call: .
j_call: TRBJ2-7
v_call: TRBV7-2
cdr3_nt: TGTGCCAGCAGCGCCCAGGGCAGGGAGGTATACGAGCAGTACTTC
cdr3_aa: CASSAQGREVYEQYF

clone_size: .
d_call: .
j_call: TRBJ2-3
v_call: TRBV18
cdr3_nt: TGTGCCAGCTCACCACGCACATCTAGCACAGATACGCAGTATTTT
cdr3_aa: CASSPRTSSTDTQYF

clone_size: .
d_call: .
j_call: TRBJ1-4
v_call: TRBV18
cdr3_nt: TGTGCCAGCTCACCTAACAGGGCAACTAATGAAAAACTGTTTTTT
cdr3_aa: CASSPNRATNEKLFF

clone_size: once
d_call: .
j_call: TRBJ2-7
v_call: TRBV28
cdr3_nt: TGTGCCAGCAGCCTCCAGAGGTACGAGCAGTACTTC
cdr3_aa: CASSLQRYEQYF

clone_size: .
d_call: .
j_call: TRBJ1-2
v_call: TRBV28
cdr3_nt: TGTGCCAGCAGTTTTTCTTACGGGACATTGGGGGGCTACACCTTC
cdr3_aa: CASSFSYGTLGGYTF

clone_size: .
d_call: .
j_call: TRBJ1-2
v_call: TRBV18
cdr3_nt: TGTGCCAGCTCACCACCCGACAGAAAATCCCTCTATGGCTACACCTTC
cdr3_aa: CASSPPDRKSLYGYTF

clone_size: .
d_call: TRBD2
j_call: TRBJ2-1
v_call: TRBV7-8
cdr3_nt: TGTGCCAGCAGCTCTTCGGGACTAGCGGGGGGGTACAATGAGCAGTTCTTC
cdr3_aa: CASSSSGLAGGYNEQFF

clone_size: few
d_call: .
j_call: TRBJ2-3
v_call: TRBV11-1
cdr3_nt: TGTGCCAGCAGCTTAGGACAGCAGTTTAGCACAGATACGCAGTATTTT
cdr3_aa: CASSLGQQFSTDTQYF

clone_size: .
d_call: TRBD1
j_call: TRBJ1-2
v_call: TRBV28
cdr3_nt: TGTGCCAGCAGTTTATTCCGGACAGGGGGCACAGGCTACACCTTC
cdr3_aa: CASSLFRTGGTGYTF

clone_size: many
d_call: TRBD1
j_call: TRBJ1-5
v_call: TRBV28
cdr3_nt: TGTGCCAGCAGTTATCAGACAGGGCGACAGCCCCAGCATTTT
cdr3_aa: CASSYQTGRQPQHF

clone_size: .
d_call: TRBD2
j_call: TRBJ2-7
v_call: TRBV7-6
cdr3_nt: TGTGCCAGCAGCCCTAGGACTAGCGGGCGGAACGAGCAGTACTTC
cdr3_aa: CASSPRTSGRNEQYF

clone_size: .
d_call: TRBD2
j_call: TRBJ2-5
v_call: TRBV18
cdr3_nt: TGTGCCAGCTCACCACCTAGCGGGGGACAAGAGACCCAGTACTTC
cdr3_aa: CASSPPSGGQETQYF

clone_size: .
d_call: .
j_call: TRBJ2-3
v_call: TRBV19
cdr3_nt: TGTGCCAGTACCCCCACCTGGGCGGGGGCAGGGGCAGATACGCAGTATTTT
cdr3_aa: CASTPTWAGAGADTQYF

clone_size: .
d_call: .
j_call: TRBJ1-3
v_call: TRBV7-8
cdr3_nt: TGTGCCAGCAGCTCCACCGGGACACGGGCTGGAAACACCATATATTTT
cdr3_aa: CASSSTGTRAGNTIYF

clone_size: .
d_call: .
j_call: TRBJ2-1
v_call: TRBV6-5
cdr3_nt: TGTGCCAGCAGTTCCTGGGCCTTCAATGAGCAGTTCTTC
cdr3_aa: CASSSWAFNEQFF

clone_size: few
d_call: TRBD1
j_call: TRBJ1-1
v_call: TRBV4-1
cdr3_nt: TGCGCCAGCAGCCAGGCGTCCCGGGACAGGGGGCACACTGAAGCTTTCTTT
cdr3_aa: CASSQASRDRGHTEAFF

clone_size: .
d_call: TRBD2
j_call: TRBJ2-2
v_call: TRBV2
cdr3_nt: TGTGCCAGCAGTCTAACTAGCGTTAACACCGGGGAGCTGTTTTTT
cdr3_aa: CASSLTSVNTGELFF